This T cell receptor (beta chain) was captured by sequencing in a study of cytomegalovirus exposure and HLA in healthy donors. Regarding the study as a whole: Through in vitro validation, a few CMV-associated chains were shown to be specific for CMV antigens. Subsequent analysis revealed that first-cohort TCR clusters tended to co-occur in the 120 or so validation repertoires.

Here immunoSEQ multiplex PCR was the method, and the copy in TCRdb shows in-frame clones only, minus some. The data contain roughly 140,000 clones, around nine tenths of them singletons. In regard to this clone: Its antigen is currently unknown.

CDR3 length: 16 amino acids. From germline, CDR1 is SGHAT and CDR2 FQNNGV. V trimming: 2 bases; J trimming: 1 base; junction bases outside the gene matches: 7. Sequenced: PBMCs. This receptor was identified in a man younger than 35 in good health and CMV-seropositive. The V call is TRBV11-2, the J call TRBJ2-7, with TRBD1 matching 8 bases. The CDR3 here is CASSLFGQGISYEQYF. The CDR3 nucleotides read TGTGCCAGCAGCTTATTTGGACAGGGTATTTCCTACGAGCAGTACTTC.